Below, 21 T cell receptor beta chains from the same sample are listed, as sequenced in a study of PD-L1 blockade in urothelial cancer. As for time point: pretreatment peripheral blood. Method: immunoSEQ multiplex PCR; TCRdb's copy keeps in-frame clones and lacks some. The table records 85,000 to 90,000 clones, about 89% of them present only once. The source material was PBMCs, sampled around atezolizumab (anti-PD-L1) treatment. The receptors shown here come from an elderly woman with urothelial cancer.

This chain joins TRBV14 and TRBJ2-1, with 8 bases lining up with TRBD2. CDR1 and CDR2 (germline): SGHDN, FVKESK. CDR3 size: 16 residues. V dropped 0 bases and J dropped 7; count of bases not matched to a gene: 8. The CDR3 spells CASSQDGRALWNEQFF. CDR3 in DNA: TGTGCCAGCAGCCAAGACGGGAGGGCTCTATGGAATGAGCAGTTCTTC.

The chain couples TRBV29-1 to TRBJ1-1; D might be TRBD1 (6 bases). The V end lost 6 bases, the J end lost 5 bases, and 22 bases lay between the germline ends. Germline V gives CDR1 SQVTM, CDR2 ANQGSEA. This CDR3 has 15 residues. In DNA, the CDR3 is TGCAGCGTGAGGGTTGGGGGGGCAATTGGTACTGAAGCTTTCTTT. Translating gives CSVRVGGAIGTEAFF.

The CDR3 bases are TGTGCCAGTAAAAAGCGGGCCGAAGAGACCCAGTACTTC. This gives the protein CASKKRAEETQYF. The chain carries TRBV19 and TRBJ2-5, with a tentative D call TRBD2 (6 bases). Deletions cut 7 bases from V and 3 bases from J, with 12 bases between. CDR1 is LNHDA, CDR2 SQIVND, per germline (reference sequence). This CDR3 spans 13 amino acids.

A word on this clone: Its ends do not fully match the called genes, so a read error is possible. The chain recombines TRBV7-2 with TRBJ2-2; 9 nucleotides line up with TRBD1. From germline, CDR1 is SGHTA and CDR2 FQGNSA. The CDR3 covers 15 residues. Written as DNA, the CDR3 is TGTGCCAGCACCTTACAGGGGGCCTTCACCGGGGAGCTGTTTTTT. This translates into CASTLQGAFTGELFF.

The chain combines TRBV10-3 with TRBJ2-7; TRBD2 is a possible D gene (5 bases). Germline assignment: CDR1 ENHRY and CDR2 SYGVKD. Trimming stripped 11 bases from V and 1 base from J, with 12 bases between. CDR3 length equals 12 residues. The DNA for the CDR3 is TGTGCCGCGGAGGACTTGTCCTACGAGCAGTACTTC. Protein sequence: CAAEDLSYEQYF.

The chain links TRBV28 to TRBJ1-1; 9 nucleotides match TRBD1. This CDR3 contains 13 residues. The germline CDR1 and CDR2 sequences are MDHEN and SYDVKM. V lost 7 bases to trimming and J lost 9 bases; unmatched junction nucleotides: 9. The CDR3 reads CASTEGTGIQAFF. The CDR3 DNA follows: TGTGCCAGCACCGAAGGGACAGGGATTCAAGCTTTCTTT.

V is TRBV18 and J is TRBJ1-2, with a weak D call TRBD1 (5 bases). The CDR3 extends over 15 amino acids. Per germline, CDR1 KGHSH and CDR2 LQKENI. V was trimmed by 0 bases and J by 4 bases, leaving 12 bases between them. Written as DNA, the CDR3 is TGTGCCAGCTCACCACCGAGCAGGGAGGCCTATGGCTACACCTTC. Translation gives CASSPPSREAYGYTF.

This chain uses TRBV21-1 with TRBJ1-2; the D segment call TRBD1 is taken from the table without a DNA check. TRBV21-1 has pseudogene status. The CDR3 consists of 15 residues. The CDR3 DNA follows: TGTGCCAGCAGCACCCGAGGGGGACACTGCTATGGCTACACCTTC. It translates to CASSTRGGHCYGYTF.

The chain has TRBV5-4 and TRBJ2-1; 7 bases align to TRBD1. This CDR3 is built from 15 residues. The V gene end was trimmed by 4 bases and the J gene end by 2 bases; junction bases not matched to a gene: 6. Germline values: CDR1 SGHNT, CDR2 YYREEE (reference sequence). This CDR3 is CASSPGTATYNEQFF. CDR3 nucleotide sequence: TGTGCCAGCAGCCCTGGGACAGCCACCTACAATGAGCAGTTCTTC.

The rearrangement joins TRBV28 to TRBJ1-2; no definite D call. V was clipped by 2 bases and J by 5 bases, with 12 bases between them. Germline V gives CDR1 MDHEN, CDR2 SYDVKM. The CDR3 covers 14 residues. Here the CDR3 DNA reads TGTGCCAGCAGTTTAATTGCCCGGAGGTATGGCTACACCTTC. Translated, it gives CASSLIARRYGYTF.

The CDR3 DNA reads as TGTGCCAGCAGTGACATTAAGCGGGAGGGACGCTACGAGCAGTACTTC. Protein sequence: CASSDIKREGRYEQYF. V gene TRBV6-1 combines with J gene TRBJ2-7; 10 bases are a match to TRBD2. The trim removed 3 bases at V and 3 bases at J, leaving 8 bases unmatched. Germline CDR1 reads MNHNS; CDR2 reads SASEGT. The CDR3 totals 16 residues.

This clone was seen once. CDR3 region: CASTPPGGAREQYF. The CDR3, as DNA: TGTGCCAGCACCCCCCCGGGGGGCGCGAGGGAGCAGTACTTC. V usage is TRBV6-1 and J usage is TRBJ2-7; D may be TRBD2 (7 bases). V was cut by 7 bases and J by 7 bases, with 20 bases left in between. Germline V gene sequence: CDR1 MNHNS, CDR2 SASEGT. The CDR3 is 14 residues long.

The chain employs TRBV2 and TRBJ1-5, with TRBD1 matching 7 bases. The CDR3 contains 14 residues. Germline lookup yields CDR1 SNHLY and CDR2 FYNNEI. The V and J ends lost 4 bases and 4 bases, in that order; junction bases with no gene match: 4. In DNA form, the CDR3 reads TGTGCCAGCAGTGGACAGGGTCTGAATCAGCCCCAGCATTTT. Translated: CASSGQGLNQPQHF.

The chain has TRBV28 and TRBJ1-1; 8 bases align to TRBD1. Germline loops: CDR1 MDHEN, CDR2 SYDVKM. The CDR3 loop spans 15 amino acids. V was clipped by 5 bases and J by 5 bases; unmatched bases: 10. CDR3 DNA sequence: TGTGCCAGCAGTGGGGCAGGGGGCCTGCGGACTGAAGCTTTCTTT. This encodes CASSGAGGLRTEAFF.

The chain carries TRBV19 and TRBJ1-1, with D unresolved. The CDR3 runs 13 residues. The germline CDR1 and CDR2 sequences are LNHDA and SQIVND (reference sequence). V was shortened by 4 bases and J by 1 base, with 7 bases between the two germline ends. DNA for the CDR3: TGTGCCAGTAGTAAAGCCCCGAACACTGAAGCTTTCTTT. It is translated as CASSKAPNTEAFF. The variable domain in full, completed from reference TRBV19 and TRBJ1-1, reads DGGITQSPKYLFRKEGQNVTLSCEQNLNHDAMYWYRQDPGQGLRLIYYSQIVNDFQKGDIAEGYSVSREKKESFPLTVTSAQKNPTAFYLCASSKAPNTEAFFGQGTRLTVV.

V and J are TRBV5-6 and TRBJ2-5, with D tentatively TRBD1 (5 bases). CDR1 is SGHDT, CDR2 YYEEEE, per germline. The CDR3 is 16 amino acids. V lost 1 base and J 3 bases, leaving 16 bases between the germline ends. The CDR3 loop reads CASSLWSGHKEETQYF. Written as DNA, the CDR3 is TGTGCCAGCAGCTTGTGGTCAGGGCATAAGGAAGAGACCCAGTACTTC.

This sequence joins TRBV2 and TRBJ1-1; 9 nucleotides match TRBD1. The CDR3 is made up of 16 amino acids. Germline CDR1 is SNHLY and CDR2 is FYNNEI. V lost 3 bases to trimming and J lost 6 bases; unmatched junction nucleotides: 11. CDR3 region: CASSEETGGIGAEAFF. The CDR3 DNA is TGTGCCAGCAGTGAGGAGACAGGGGGGATTGGCGCTGAAGCTTTCTTT.

The CDR3 protein is CAISGGTGNYGYTF. CDR3 DNA: TGTGCCATCAGTGGGGGGACAGGGAACTATGGCTACACCTTC. This chain uses TRBV10-3 with TRBJ1-2, with 9 bases matching TRBD1. CDR1 ENHRY and CDR2 SYGVKD come from the germline V gene. The V segment lost 4 bases and the J segment 2 bases; nucleotides outside the gene matches: 2. This CDR3 is built from 14 residues.

This chain joins TRBV13 and TRBJ1-1, with TRBD1 matching 7 bases. The CDR3 sequence is 14 residues long. In germline, CDR1 is PRHDT, CDR2 FYEKMQ (reference sequence). The J segment lost 3 bases and the V segment lost 7 bases, leaving 8 bases of the junction unmatched. CDR3 sequence reads: CASIEQGKDTEAFF. The DNA of the CDR3 is TGTGCCAGCATCGAACAGGGGAAGGACACTGAAGCTTTCTTT.

This clone appeared once. This chain links TRBV2 with TRBJ2-1, with TRBD1 matching 11 bases. The CDR3 contains 15 residues. Germline CDR1 and CDR2: SNHLY and FYNNEI. The trim removed 5 bases at V and 10 bases at J, leaving 10 bases unmatched. As DNA, the CDR3 is TGTGCCAGCAGTCCATGGGACAGGGGGTCACGGGAGCAGTTCTTC. Translation: CASSPWDRGSREQFF.

J is TRBJ1-5 and V is TRBV5-4, with TRBD1 identical over 8 bases. V lost 0 bases and J lost 6; bases outside the gene matches: 5. Germline V gene sequence: CDR1 SGHNT, CDR2 YYREEE (reference sequence). This CDR3 contains 15 residues. The CDR3 loop reads CASSLDRGLGQPQHF. The CDR3 nucleotides are TGTGCCAGCAGCTTGGACAGGGGGTTGGGTCAGCCCCAGCATTTT.